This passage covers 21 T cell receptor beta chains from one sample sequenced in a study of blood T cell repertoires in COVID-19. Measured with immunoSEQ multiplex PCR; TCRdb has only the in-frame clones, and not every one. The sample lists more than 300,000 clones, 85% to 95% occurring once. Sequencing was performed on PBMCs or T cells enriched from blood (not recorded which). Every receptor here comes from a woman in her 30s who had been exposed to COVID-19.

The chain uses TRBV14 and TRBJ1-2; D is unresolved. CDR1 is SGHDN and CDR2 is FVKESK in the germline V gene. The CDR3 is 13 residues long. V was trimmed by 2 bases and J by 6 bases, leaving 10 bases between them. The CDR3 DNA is TGTGCCAGCAGCCAACACCCAGTGGATGGCTACACCTTC. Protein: CASSQHPVDGYTF.

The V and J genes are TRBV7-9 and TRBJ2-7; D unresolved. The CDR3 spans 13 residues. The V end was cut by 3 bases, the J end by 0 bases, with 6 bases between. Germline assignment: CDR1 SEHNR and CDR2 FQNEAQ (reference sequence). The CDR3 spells CASSFTVSYEQYF. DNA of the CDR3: TGTGCCAGCAGCTTCACGGTCTCCTACGAGCAGTACTTC. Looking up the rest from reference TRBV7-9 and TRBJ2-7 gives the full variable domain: DTGVSQNPRHKITKRGQNVTFRCDPISEHNRLYWYRQTLGQGPEFLTYFQNEAQLEKSRLLSDRFSAERPKGSFSTLEIQRTEQGDSAMYLCASSFTVSYEQYFGPGTRLTVT.

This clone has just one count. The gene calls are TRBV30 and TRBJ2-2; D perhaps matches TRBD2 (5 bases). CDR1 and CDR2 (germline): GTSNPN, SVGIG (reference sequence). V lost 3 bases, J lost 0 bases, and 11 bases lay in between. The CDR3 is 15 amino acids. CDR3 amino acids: CAWRLAGANTGELFF. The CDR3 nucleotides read TGTGCCTGGAGGTTGGCGGGTGCGAACACCGGGGAGCTGTTTTTT.

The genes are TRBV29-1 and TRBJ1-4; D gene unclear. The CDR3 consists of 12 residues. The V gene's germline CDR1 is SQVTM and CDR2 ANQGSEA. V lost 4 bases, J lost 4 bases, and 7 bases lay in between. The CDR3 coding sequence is TGCAGCGTTGCGGTCGGTAATGAAAAACTGTTTTTT. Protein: CSVAVGNEKLFF. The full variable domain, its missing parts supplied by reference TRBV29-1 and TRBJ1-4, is SAVISQKPSRDICQRGTSLTIQCQVDSQVTMMFWYRQQPGQSLTLIATANQGSEATYESGFVIDKFPISRPNLTFSTLTVSNMSPEDSSIYLCSVAVGNEKLFFGSGTQLSVL.

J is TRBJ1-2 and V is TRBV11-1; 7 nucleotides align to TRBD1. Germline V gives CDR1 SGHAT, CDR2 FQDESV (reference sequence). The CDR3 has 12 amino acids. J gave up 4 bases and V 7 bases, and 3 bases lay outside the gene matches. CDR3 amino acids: CASTDRLYGYTF. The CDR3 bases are TGTGCCAGCACGGACAGGCTCTATGGCTACACCTTC. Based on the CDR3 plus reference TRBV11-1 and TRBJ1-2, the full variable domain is EAEVAQSPRYKITEKSQAVAFWCDPISGHATLYWYRQILGQGPELLVQFQDESVVDDSQLPKDRFSAERLKGVDSTLKIQPAELGDSAMYLCASTDRLYGYTFGSGTRLTVV.

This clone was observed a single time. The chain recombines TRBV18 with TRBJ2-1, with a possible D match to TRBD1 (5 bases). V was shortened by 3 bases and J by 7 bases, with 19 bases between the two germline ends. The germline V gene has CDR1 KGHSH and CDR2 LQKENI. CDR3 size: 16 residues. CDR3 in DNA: TGTGCCAGCTCACCCCCCGGCAGGGTGGCAAGGAATGAGCAGTTCTTC. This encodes CASSPPGRVARNEQFF.

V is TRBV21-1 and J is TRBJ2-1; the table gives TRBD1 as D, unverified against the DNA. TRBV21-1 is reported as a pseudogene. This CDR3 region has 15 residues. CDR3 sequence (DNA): TGTGCCAGCAGCCCCCCGGGGACAGTGGGGAGGGAGCAGTTCTTC. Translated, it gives CASSPPGTVGREQFF.

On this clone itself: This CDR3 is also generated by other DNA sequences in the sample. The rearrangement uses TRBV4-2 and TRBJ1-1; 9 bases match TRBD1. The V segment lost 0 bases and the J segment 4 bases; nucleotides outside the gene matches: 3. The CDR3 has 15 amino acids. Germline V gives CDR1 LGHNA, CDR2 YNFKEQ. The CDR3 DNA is TGTGCCAGCAGCCAAGAGGGACAGGGTGGCACTGAAGCTTTCTTT. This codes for CASSQEGQGGTEAFF.

CDR3 amino acids: CASSPFTGVASEKLFF. The CDR3 bases are TGTGCCAGCTCACCATTCACCGGGGTTGCGAGTGAAAAACTGTTTTTT. V gene TRBV18 combines with J gene TRBJ1-4; D is uncertain. V was trimmed by 2 bases and J by 7 bases, leaving 17 bases between them. The CDR3 has 16 amino acids. Germline V gene sequence: CDR1 KGHSH, CDR2 LQKENI. The whole variable domain, remainder taken from reference TRBV18 and TRBJ1-4, is NAGVMQNPRHLVRRRGQEARLRCSPMKGHSHVYWYRQLPEEGLKFMVYLQKENIIDESGMPKERFSAEFPKEGPSILRIQQVVRGDSAAYFCASSPFTGVASEKLFFGSGTQLSVL.

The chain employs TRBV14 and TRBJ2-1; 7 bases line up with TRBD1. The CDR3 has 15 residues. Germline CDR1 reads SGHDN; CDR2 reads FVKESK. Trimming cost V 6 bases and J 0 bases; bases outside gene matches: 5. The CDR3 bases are TGTGCCAGCAGTCCGGACAGGAGCTCCTACAATGAGCAGTTCTTC. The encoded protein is CASSPDRSSYNEQFF.

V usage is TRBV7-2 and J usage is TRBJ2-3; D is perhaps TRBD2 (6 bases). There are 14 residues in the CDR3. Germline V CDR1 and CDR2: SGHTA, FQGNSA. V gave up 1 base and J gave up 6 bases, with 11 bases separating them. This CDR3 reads CASSLVRAGDTQYF. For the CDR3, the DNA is TGTGCCAGCAGCTTAGTTAGGGCGGGGGATACGCAGTATTTT.

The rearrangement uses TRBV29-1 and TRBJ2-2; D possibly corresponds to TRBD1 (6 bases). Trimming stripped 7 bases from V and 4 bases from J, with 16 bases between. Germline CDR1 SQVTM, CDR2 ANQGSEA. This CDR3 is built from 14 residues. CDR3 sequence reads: CSALGQGSTGELFF. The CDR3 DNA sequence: TGCAGCGCCCTGGGGCAGGGGAGCACCGGGGAGCTGTTTTTT.

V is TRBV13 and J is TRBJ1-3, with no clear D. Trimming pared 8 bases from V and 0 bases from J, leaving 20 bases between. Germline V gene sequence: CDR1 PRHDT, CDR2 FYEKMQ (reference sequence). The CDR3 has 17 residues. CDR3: CASSPEGWGVSGNTIYF. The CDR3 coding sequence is TGTGCCAGCTCCCCGGAGGGTTGGGGAGTCTCTGGAAACACCATATATTTT. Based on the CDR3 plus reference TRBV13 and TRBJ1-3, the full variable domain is AAGVIQSPRHLIKEKRETATLKCYPIPRHDTVYWYQQGPGQDPQFLISFYEKMQSDKGSIPDRFSAQQFSDYHSELNMSSLELGDSALYFCASSPEGWGVSGNTIYFGEGSWLTVV.

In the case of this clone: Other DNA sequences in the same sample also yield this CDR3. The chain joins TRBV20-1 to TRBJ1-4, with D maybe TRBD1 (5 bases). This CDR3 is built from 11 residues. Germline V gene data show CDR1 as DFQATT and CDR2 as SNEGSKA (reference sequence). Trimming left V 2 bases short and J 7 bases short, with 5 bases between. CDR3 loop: CSARRGEKLFF. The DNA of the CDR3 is TGCAGTGCTAGAAGGGGTGAAAAACTGTTTTTT.

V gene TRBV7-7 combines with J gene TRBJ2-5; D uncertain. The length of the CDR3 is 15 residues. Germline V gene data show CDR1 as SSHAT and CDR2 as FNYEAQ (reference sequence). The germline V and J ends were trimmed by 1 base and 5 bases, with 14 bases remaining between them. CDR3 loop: CASSLGVGVGETQYF. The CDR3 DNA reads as TGTGCCAGCAGCTTAGGGGTAGGAGTCGGCGAGACCCAGTACTTC.

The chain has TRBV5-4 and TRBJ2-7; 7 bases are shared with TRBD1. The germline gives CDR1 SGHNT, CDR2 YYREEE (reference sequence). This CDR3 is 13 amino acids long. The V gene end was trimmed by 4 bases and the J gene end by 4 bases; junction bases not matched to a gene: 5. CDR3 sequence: CASSLGGRYEQYF. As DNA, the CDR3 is TGTGCCAGCAGCCTAGGGGGCCGATACGAGCAGTACTTC.

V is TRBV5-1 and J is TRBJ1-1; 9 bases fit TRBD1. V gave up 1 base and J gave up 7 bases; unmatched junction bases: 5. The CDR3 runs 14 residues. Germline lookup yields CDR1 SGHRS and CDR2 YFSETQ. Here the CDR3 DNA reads TGCGCCAGCAGCTTGCGGACAGGGGACGGTGAAGCTTTCTTT. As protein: CASSLRTGDGEAFF.

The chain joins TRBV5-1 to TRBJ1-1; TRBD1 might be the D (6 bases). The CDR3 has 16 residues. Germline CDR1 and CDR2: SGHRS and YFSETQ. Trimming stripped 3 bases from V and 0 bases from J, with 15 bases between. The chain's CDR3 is CASSSGPGALNTEAFF. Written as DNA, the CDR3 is TGCGCCAGCAGCTCCGGCCCAGGGGCGCTGAACACTGAAGCTTTCTTT.

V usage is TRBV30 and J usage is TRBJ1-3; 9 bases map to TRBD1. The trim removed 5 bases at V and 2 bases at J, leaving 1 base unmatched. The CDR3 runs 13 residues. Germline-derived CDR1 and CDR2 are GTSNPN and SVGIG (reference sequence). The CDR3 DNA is TGTGCCTGGGGGACAGGGACTGGAAACACCATATATTTT. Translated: CAWGTGTGNTIYF. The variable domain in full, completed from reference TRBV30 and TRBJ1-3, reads SQTIHQWPATLVQPVGSPLSLECTVEGTSNPNLYWYRQAAGRGLQLLFYSVGIGQISSEVPQNLSASRPQDRQFILSSKKLLLSDSGFYLCAWGTGTGNTIYFGEGSWLTVV.

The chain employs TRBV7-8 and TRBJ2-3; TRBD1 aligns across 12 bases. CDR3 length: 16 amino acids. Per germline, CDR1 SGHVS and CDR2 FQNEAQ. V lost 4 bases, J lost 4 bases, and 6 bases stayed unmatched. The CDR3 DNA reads TGTGCCAGCAGCTACCCGGGACAGGGGGCAGCAGATACGCAGTATTTT. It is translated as CASSYPGQGAADTQYF. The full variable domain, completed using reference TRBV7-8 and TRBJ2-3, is GAGVSQSPRYKVAKRGQDVALRCDPISGHVSLFWYQQALGQGPEFLTYFQNEAQLDKSGLPSDRFFAERPEGSVSTLKIQRTQQEDSAVYLCASSYPGQGAADTQYFGPGTRLTVL.

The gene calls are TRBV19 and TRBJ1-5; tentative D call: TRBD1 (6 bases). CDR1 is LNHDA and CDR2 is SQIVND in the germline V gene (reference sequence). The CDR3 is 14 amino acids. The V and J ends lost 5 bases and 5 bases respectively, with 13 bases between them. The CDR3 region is CASSWDPGDQPQHF. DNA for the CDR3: TGTGCCAGTAGTTGGGACCCAGGGGATCAGCCCCAGCATTTT.